The rows below give T cell receptor beta chains drawn from one sample of a study of blood T cell repertoires in COVID-19. Profiling relied on immunoSEQ multiplex PCR, and the TCRdb table lists in-frame clones only, not all of them. Of 160,000 or so clones listed, 82% are singletons. Sequenced material: peripheral blood. The receptors come from a woman in her seventies with acute or convalescent COVID-19. The CDR3 runs from the conserved cysteine through the conserved F or W. The D gene is left open where the match is weak. A clone size is listed for some rows: how often the clone was seen (once, few, many), or a class if it is expanded.

D: TRBD1; V: TRBV4-2; size: once; J: TRBJ2-7; CDR3: CASTWDRGSYEQYF; DNA: TGTGCCAGCACATGGGACAGGGGTTCTTACGAGCAGTACTTC
D: NA; V: TRBV7-3; size: NA; J: TRBJ2-2; CDR3: CASSLTRDTGELFF; DNA: TGTGCCAGCAGCTTAACGCGGGACACCGGGGAGCTGTTTTTT
D: NA; V: TRBV7-2; size: few; J: TRBJ2-3; CDR3: CASSLVTASTDTQYF; DNA: TGTGCCAGCAGCTTAGTGACAGCTAGCACAGATACGCAGTATTTT
D: TRBD1; V: TRBV5-6; size: NA; J: TRBJ1-2; CDR3: CASSLGTAYGYTF; DNA: TGTGCCAGCAGCTTAGGGACAGCCTATGGCTACACCTTC
D: TRBD1; V: TRBV12-5; size: NA; J: TRBJ2-1; CDR3: CASGSPNSGTGGHYNEQFF; DNA: TGTGCTAGTGGTTCCCCCAATTCGGGGACAGGGGGCCACTACAATGAGCAGTTCTTC
D: TRBD1; V: TRBV6-5; size: NA; J: TRBJ1-1; CDR3: CASTPDRVGTEAFF; DNA: TGTGCCAGCACTCCCGACAGGGTAGGCACTGAAGCTTTCTTT
D: TRBD1; V: TRBV6-1; size: NA; J: TRBJ2-2; CDR3: CASSGWDRRRNTGELFF; DNA: TGTGCCAGCAGTGGGTGGGACAGAAGACGGAACACCGGGGAGCTGTTTTTT
D: NA; V: TRBV2; size: few; J: TRBJ2-2; CDR3: CASSSFQGPNTGELFF; DNA: TGTGCCAGCAGTTCATTTCAGGGCCCTAACACCGGGGAGCTGTTTTTT
D: NA; V: TRBV6-6; size: NA; J: TRBJ2-7; CDR3: CATVNQQSSYEQYF; DNA: TGTGCCACCGTGAACCAACAGAGCTCCTACGAGCAGTACTTC
D: NA; V: TRBV16; size: once; J: TRBJ2-7; CDR3: CASSQFQGLTNSYEQYF; DNA: TGTGCCAGCAGCCAATTTCAGGGCCTGACAAACTCCTACGAGCAGTACTTC
D: NA; V: TRBV6-5; size: NA; J: TRBJ2-7; CDR3: CASSYSGKGSRYEQYF; DNA: TGTGCCAGCAGTTACTCGGGGAAGGGGTCTCGCTACGAGCAGTACTTC
D: TRBD2; V: TRBV19; size: once; J: TRBJ2-2; CDR3: CASEEREVPGELFF; DNA: TGTGCCAGTGAGGAGCGGGAGGTGCCCGGGGAGCTGTTTTTT
D: NA; V: TRBV7-8; size: NA; J: TRBJ1-3; CDR3: CASSPHSAREAGNTIYF; DNA: TGTGCCAGCAGCCCTCATTCTGCCAGGGAGGCTGGAAACACCATATATTTT
D: TRBD1; V: TRBV28; size: NA; J: TRBJ1-4; CDR3: CASSLSGQGAINEKLFF; DNA: TGTGCCAGCAGTTTATCGGGACAGGGGGCCATTAATGAAAAACTGTTTTTT
D: NA; V: TRBV15; size: NA; J: TRBJ2-7; CDR3: CATSRDRGSHSYEQYF; DNA: TGTGCCACCAGCAGAGATAGGGGGAGTCACTCCTACGAGCAGTACTTC
D: NA; V: TRBV29-1; size: few; J: TRBJ2-1; CDR3: CSVPGPLAYNEQFF; DNA: TGCAGCGTTCCTGGCCCACTAGCCTACAATGAGCAGTTCTTC
D: TRBD1; V: TRBV3-1/TRBV3-2; size: NA; J: TRBJ1-1; CDR3: CASSQGRTGVDEAFF; DNA: TGTGCCAGCAGCCAAGGACGGACAGGGGTGGATGAAGCTTTCTTT
D: TRBD2; V: TRBV18; size: once; J: TRBJ2-4; CDR3: CASSPSIREGGNIQYF; DNA: TGTGCCAGCTCACCAAGTATACGGGAGGGAGGAAACATTCAGTACTTC
D: TRBD1; V: TRBV19; size: NA; J: TRBJ2-7; CDR3: CASSPGTGRAYEQYF; DNA: TGTGCCAGTAGTCCCGGGACAGGGCGTGCCTACGAGCAGTACTTC
D: NA; V: TRBV6-1; size: NA; J: TRBJ1-5; CDR3: CASSEPGRGISNQPQHF; DNA: TGTGCCAGCAGTGAGCCTGGCAGGGGTATCAGCAATCAGCCCCAGCATTTT
D: NA; V: TRBV13; size: NA; J: TRBJ2-1; CDR3: CASSLGRGANEQFF; DNA: TGTGCCAGCAGCTTAGGCCGGGGAGCCAATGAGCAGTTCTTC
D: NA; V: TRBV15; size: NA; J: TRBJ2-7; CDR3: CATSRGADGGAYEQYF; DNA: TGTGCCACCAGCAGAGGAGCGGACGGGGGAGCTTACGAGCAGTACTTC
D: NA; V: TRBV4-3; size: NA; J: TRBJ1-5; CDR3: CASSPNRVNQPQHF; DNA: TGCGCCAGCAGCCCTAACAGGGTCAATCAGCCCCAGCATTTT
D: TRBD1; V: TRBV5-6; size: NA; J: TRBJ1-1; CDR3: CASLTGSNTEAFF; DNA: TGTGCCAGTTTGACAGGGTCGAACACTGAAGCTTTCTTT
D: NA; V: TRBV28; size: few; J: TRBJ2-2; CDR3: CASSFPGRINTGELFF; DNA: TGTGCCAGCAGTTTTCCCGGGAGAATTAACACCGGGGAGCTGTTTTTT
D: NA; V: TRBV10-3; size: NA; J: TRBJ2-2; CDR3: CASGAGTTSTGELFF; DNA: TGTGCCAGTGGGGCGGGAACAACGTCCACCGGGGAGCTGTTTTTT
D: NA; V: TRBV30; size: NA; J: TRBJ2-2; CDR3: CAWSTGLGDTGELFF; DNA: TGTGCCTGGAGCACGGGACTGGGAGACACCGGGGAGCTGTTTTTT
D: TRBD2; V: TRBV18; size: NA; J: TRBJ2-7; CDR3: CASSSAPQGLAGLEQYF; DNA: TGTGCCAGCTCATCTGCCCCCCAGGGACTAGCGGGTCTCGAGCAGTACTTC
D: NA; V: TRBV10-2; size: NA; J: TRBJ2-2; CDR3: CASKLVTGELFF; DNA: TGCGCCAGCAAGCTCGTAACCGGGGAGCTGTTTTTT
D: TRBD2; V: TRBV19; size: NA; J: TRBJ2-2; CDR3: CASSPGLAGGRRGTGELFF; DNA: TGTGCCAGTAGTCCGGGACTAGCGGGGGGCCGTCGGGGCACCGGGGAGCTGTTTTTT
D: NA; V: TRBV5-1; size: NA; J: TRBJ2-3; CDR3: CASSLGGRFSTDTQYF; DNA: TGCGCCAGCAGCTTGGGTGGCAGGTTTAGCACAGATACGCAGTATTTT
D: TRBD1; V: TRBV28; size: NA; J: TRBJ2-5; CDR3: CASSQTRDSLTETQYF; DNA: TGTGCCAGCAGCCAGACTCGGGACAGTCTAACGGAGACCCAGTACTTC
D: NA; V: TRBV5-5; size: once; J: TRBJ2-3; CDR3: CASSPIRGGTDTQYF; DNA: TGTGCCAGCAGCCCTATCAGGGGAGGCACAGATACGCAGTATTTT
D: NA; V: TRBV7-2; size: NA; J: TRBJ2-7; CDR3: CASSLVTRYEQYF; DNA: TGTGCCAGCAGCTTAGTAACTAGGTACGAGCAGTACTTC
D: TRBD1; V: TRBV5-1; size: few; J: TRBJ1-3; CDR3: CASSSGTGEGNTIYF; DNA: TGCGCCAGCAGCTCCGGGACAGGGGAAGGAAACACCATATATTTT
D: TRBD1; V: TRBV6-2/TRBV6-3; size: NA; J: TRBJ2-5; CDR3: CASSYGGTGGQETQYF; DNA: TGTGCCAGCAGTTACGGGGGGACAGGGGGCCAAGAGACCCAGTACTTC
D: TRBD2; V: TRBV7-2; size: NA; J: TRBJ2-3; CDR3: CASSLEGLGTDTQYF; DNA: TGTGCCAGCAGCTTAGAAGGACTAGGGACAGATACGCAGTATTTT
D: NA; V: TRBV5-6; size: NA; J: TRBJ2-7; CDR3: CASSLVWGPTYEQYF; DNA: TGTGCCAGCAGCTTGGTATGGGGGCCAACCTACGAGCAGTACTTC
D: TRBD1; V: TRBV7-6; size: few; J: TRBJ2-3; CDR3: CASRLDRGTDTQYF; DNA: TGTGCCAGCAGACTTGACAGGGGGACAGATACGCAGTATTTT
D: TRBD1; V: TRBV27; size: NA; J: TRBJ1-3; CDR3: CASSLYRLEGAERNTIYF; DNA: TGTGCCAGCAGTTTATATCGGTTGGAGGGGGCGGAAAGAAACACCATATATTTT
D: NA; V: TRBV6-5; size: NA; J: TRBJ1-2; CDR3: CASRTQGNYGYTF; DNA: TGTGCCAGCAGGACTCAGGGGAACTATGGCTACACCTTC
D: TRBD2; V: TRBV7-8; size: NA; J: TRBJ2-2; CDR3: CASSPLAANTGELFF; DNA: TGTGCCAGCAGCCCTCTAGCGGCTAACACCGGGGAGCTGTTTTTT
D: NA; V: TRBV25-1; size: NA; J: TRBJ1-6; CDR3: CASSGRVVGNSPLHF; DNA: TGTGCCAGCAGTGGGAGAGTGGTTGGTAATTCACCCCTCCACTTT
D: NA; V: TRBV9; size: once; J: TRBJ1-6; CDR3: CASSVAAFGPINSPLHF; DNA: TGTGCCAGCAGCGTAGCCGCCTTCGGTCCGATTAATTCACCCCTCCACTTT
D: NA; V: TRBV7-8; size: NA; J: TRBJ1-1; CDR3: CASSRSNPNTEAFF; DNA: TGTGCCAGCAGTCGTAGCAATCCGAACACTGAAGCTTTCTTT
D: NA; V: TRBV7-9; size: few; J: TRBJ1-5; CDR3: CASSPQGSNQPQHF; DNA: TGTGCCAGCAGCCCACAGGGTAGCAATCAGCCCCAGCATTTT
D: NA; V: TRBV30; size: NA; J: TRBJ1-1; CDR3: CAWSMQGNSEAFF; DNA: TGTGCCTGGAGTATGCAGGGTAACTCTGAAGCTTTCTTT
D: TRBD2; V: TRBV4-3; size: NA; J: TRBJ2-7; CDR3: CASSQDVAGGYEQYF; DNA: TGCGCCAGCAGCCAAGACGTAGCGGGGGGGTACGAGCAGTACTTC
D: NA; V: TRBV5-1; size: NA; J: TRBJ2-2; CDR3: CASSLTDTGELFF; DNA: TGCGCCAGCAGCTTGACTGACACCGGGGAGCTGTTTTTT
D: NA; V: TRBV19; size: NA; J: TRBJ1-5; CDR3: CASSIIGRGQPQHF; DNA: TGTGCCAGTAGTATTATCGGCAGGGGTCAGCCCCAGCATTTT